This T cell receptor beta chain is from a study of CD8+CD57+ T cells in acquired aplastic anemia. About the study: The DNA of sorted CD4+ and CD8+ cells averaged 3.2 ug. There were some 9.8 million reads, on average, for CD4+ cells from healthy donors.

In this sample, this clonotype turned up many times. Its antigen is currently unknown. Profiling that covered TCR beta VDJ and CDR3 relied on genomic DNA as its template. TCRdb analysed the reads with MiXCR anew, one entry per CDR3 protein. There are about 110,000 distinct CDR3 sequences in the sample; 40% to 60% occur only once, and roughly 31% lies in the top ten. Study results and limitations: Twenty-nine was the count of CD8+ CDR3 sequences that patients shared with controls. Levels of CD8+ Simpson's diversity were not significantly distinct in patients versus controls.

This CDR3 contains 15 residues. The V segment lost 5 bases and the J segment 7 bases; nucleotides outside the gene matches: 8. The V and J genes are TRBV12-3 or TRBV12-4 and TRBJ2-2, with 9 positions matching TRBD1. The source of this sequence is a human donor in good health, serving as a control. Sequencing input: sorted CD4+, CD8+, or CD8+CD57+ T cells (not recorded which) from PBMCs. Written as DNA, the CDR3 is TGTGCCAGCAGTCTCGACACAGGGGGCATCGGGGAGCTGTTTTTT. Translating it yields CASSLDTGGIGELFF.